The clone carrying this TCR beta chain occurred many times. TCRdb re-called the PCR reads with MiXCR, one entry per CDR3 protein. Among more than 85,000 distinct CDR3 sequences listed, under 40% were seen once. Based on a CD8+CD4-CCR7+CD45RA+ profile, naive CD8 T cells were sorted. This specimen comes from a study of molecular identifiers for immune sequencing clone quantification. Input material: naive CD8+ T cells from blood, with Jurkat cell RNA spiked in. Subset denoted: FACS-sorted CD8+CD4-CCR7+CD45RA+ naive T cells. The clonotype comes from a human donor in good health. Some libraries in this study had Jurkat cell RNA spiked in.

CDR3 DNA: TGTGCCAGCAGCTTACGATTTGTGCTAGCGGGATGGGGAGATACGCAGTATTTT. It codes for CASSLRFVLAGWGDTQYF. V gene TRBV5-5 combines with J gene TRBJ2-3; 9 bases are a match to TRBD2. Per germline, CDR1 SGHKS and CDR2 YYEKEE (reference sequence). The CDR3 is 18 residues long. The V and J ends lost 2 bases and 5 bases, in that order; junction bases with no gene match: 15.